This TCR beta chain derives from a study of T cells in Graves' hyperthyroidism and ophthalmopathy. Study summary: Peripheral blood sampling occurred at initial diagnosis, before any treatment. Study observations and caveats: Within blood appeared most thyroid clonotypes that had expanded above 0.001.

RNA transcripts were the template for amplifying TCR beta CDR3 regions. The HTBI primer set was used in a first-round RT-PCR of the TCR CDR3. TCRdb processed the multiplex PCR reads anew with MiXCR; each CDR3 protein has one entry. This table holds under 350,000 distinct CDR3 sequences, 20% to 25% found once. This clonotype showed up many times. Its specificity is not known. The source of the PBMCs was 8 to 10 ml of fresh peripheral blood. The V gene end was trimmed by 4 bases and the J gene end by 4 bases; junction bases not matched to a gene: 7. CDR1 SGHNT and CDR2 YENEEA come from the germline V gene. This CDR3 contains 16 residues.

The chain uses TRBV11-3 and TRBJ2-5, with TRBD2 identical over 12 bases. Input material: blood. The TCR originated in a man in his forties or fifties with Graves' hyperthyroidism that later progressed to Graves' ophthalmopathy. The CDR3 reads CASSSTSGGPRETQYF. CDR3 coding DNA: TGTGCCAGCAGCTCTACTAGCGGGGGGCCCAGAGAGACCCAGTACTTC.